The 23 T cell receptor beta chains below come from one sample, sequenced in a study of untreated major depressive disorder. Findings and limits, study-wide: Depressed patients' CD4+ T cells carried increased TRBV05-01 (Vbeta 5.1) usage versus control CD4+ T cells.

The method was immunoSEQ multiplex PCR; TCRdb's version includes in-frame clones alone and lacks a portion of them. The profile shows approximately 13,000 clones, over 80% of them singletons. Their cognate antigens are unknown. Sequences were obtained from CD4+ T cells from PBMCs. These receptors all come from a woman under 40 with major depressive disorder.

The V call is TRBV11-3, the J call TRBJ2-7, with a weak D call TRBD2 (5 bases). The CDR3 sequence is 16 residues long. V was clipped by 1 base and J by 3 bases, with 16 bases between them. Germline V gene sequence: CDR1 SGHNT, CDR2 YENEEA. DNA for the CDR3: TGTGCCAGCAGCTTAGTTTTCCCCCAAGGAGGCTACGAGCAGTACTTC. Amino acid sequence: CASSLVFPQGGYEQYF.

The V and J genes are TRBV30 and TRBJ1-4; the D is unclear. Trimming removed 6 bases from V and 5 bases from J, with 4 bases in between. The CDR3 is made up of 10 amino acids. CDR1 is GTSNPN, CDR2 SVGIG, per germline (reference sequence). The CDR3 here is CACANEKLFF. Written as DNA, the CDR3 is TGTGCCTGTGCGAATGAAAAACTGTTTTTT.

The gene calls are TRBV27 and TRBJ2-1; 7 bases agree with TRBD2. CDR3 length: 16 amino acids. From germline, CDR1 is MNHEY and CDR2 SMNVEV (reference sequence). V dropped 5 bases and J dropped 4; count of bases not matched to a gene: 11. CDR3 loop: CASSTIRGRSYNEQFF. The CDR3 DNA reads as TGTGCCAGCAGTACGATCCGCGGGAGATCTTACAATGAGCAGTTCTTC.

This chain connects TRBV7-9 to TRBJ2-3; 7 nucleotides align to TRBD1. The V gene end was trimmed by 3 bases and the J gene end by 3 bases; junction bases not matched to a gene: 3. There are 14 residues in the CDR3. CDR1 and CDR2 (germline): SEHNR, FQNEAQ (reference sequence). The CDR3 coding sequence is TGTGCCAGCAGCTTGGGACAGTCGACAGATACGCAGTATTTT. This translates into CASSLGQSTDTQYF.

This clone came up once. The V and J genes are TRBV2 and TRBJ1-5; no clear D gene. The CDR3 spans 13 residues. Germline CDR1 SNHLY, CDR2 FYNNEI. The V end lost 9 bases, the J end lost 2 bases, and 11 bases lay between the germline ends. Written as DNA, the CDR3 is TGTGCCAGTCTGAAACAAGGCAATCAGCCCCAGCATTTT. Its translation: CASLKQGNQPQHF.

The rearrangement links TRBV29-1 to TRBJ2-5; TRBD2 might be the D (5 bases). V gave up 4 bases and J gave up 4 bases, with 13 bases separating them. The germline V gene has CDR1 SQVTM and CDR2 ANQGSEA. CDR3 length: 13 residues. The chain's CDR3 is CSVARTSGETQYF. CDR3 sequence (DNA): TGCAGCGTTGCCAGAACTAGTGGAGAGACCCAGTACTTC.

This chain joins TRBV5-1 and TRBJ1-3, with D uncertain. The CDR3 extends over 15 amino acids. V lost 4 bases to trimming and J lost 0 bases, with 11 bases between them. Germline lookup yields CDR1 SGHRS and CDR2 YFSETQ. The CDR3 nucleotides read TGCGCCAGCAGCCCCGACGGATACTCTGGAAACACCATATATTTT. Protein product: CASSPDGYSGNTIYF.

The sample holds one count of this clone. The DNA of the CDR3 is TGTGCCAGCAGTTACTGGGACAGGGAAGACTATGGCTACACCTTC. Encoded protein: CASSYWDREDYGYTF. The chain is built from TRBV6-5 and TRBJ1-2, with 9 bases that match TRBD1. V shed 1 base and J 3 bases; nucleotides not matched to a gene: 3. CDR1 MNHEY and CDR2 SVGAGI come from the germline V gene. The CDR3 is 15 residues long.

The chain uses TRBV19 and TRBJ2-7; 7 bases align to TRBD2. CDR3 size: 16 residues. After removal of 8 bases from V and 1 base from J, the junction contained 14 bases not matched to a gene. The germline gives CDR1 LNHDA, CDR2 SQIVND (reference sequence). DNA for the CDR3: TGTGCCAGTTCTATAGCGGGCACCTCGCTTTCCTACGAGCAGTACTTC. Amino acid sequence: CASSIAGTSLSYEQYF.

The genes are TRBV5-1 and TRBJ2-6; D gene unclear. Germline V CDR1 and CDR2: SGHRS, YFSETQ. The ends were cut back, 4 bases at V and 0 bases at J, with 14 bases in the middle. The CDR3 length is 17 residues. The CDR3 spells CASSQRVGTSGANVLTF. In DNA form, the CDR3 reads TGCGCCAGCAGCCAAAGGGTCGGAACCTCTGGGGCCAACGTCCTGACTTTC. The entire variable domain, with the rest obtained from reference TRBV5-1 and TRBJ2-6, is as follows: KAGVTQTPRYLIKTRGQQVTLSCSPISGHRSVSWYQQTPGQGLQFLFEYFSETQRNKGNFPGRFSGRQFSNSRSEMNVSTLELGDSALYLCASSQRVGTSGANVLTFGAGSRLTVL.

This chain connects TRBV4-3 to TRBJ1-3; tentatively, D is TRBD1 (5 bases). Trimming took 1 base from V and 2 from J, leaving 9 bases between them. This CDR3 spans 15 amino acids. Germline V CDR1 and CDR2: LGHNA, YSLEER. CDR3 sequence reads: CASSQGEGPGNTIYF. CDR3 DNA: TGCGCCAGCAGCCAAGGAGAGGGACCTGGAAACACCATATATTTT.

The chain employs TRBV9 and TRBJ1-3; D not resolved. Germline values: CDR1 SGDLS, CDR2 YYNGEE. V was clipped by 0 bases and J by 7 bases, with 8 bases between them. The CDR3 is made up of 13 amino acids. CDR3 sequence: CASSVEGKNTIYF. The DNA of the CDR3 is TGTGCCAGCAGCGTAGAGGGCAAGAACACCATATATTTT. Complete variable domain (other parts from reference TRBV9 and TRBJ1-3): DSGVTQTPKHLITATGQRVTLRCSPRSGDLSVYWYQQSLDQGLQFLIQYYNGEERAKGNILERFSAQQFPDLHSELNLSSLELGDSALYFCASSVEGKNTIYFGEGSWLTVV.

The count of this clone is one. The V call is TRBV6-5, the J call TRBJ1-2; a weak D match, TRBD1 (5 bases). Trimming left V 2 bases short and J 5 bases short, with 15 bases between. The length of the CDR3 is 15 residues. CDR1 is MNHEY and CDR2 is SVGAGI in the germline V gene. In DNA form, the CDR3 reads TGTGCCAGCAGTTACAGGGACGGCCAACATTATGGCTACACCTTC. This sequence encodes CASSYRDGQHYGYTF.

DNA of the CDR3: TGTGCCAGCTCACCCCCGGTCCCTACCAATGAGCAGTTCTTC. Its translation is CASSPPVPTNEQFF. The chain couples TRBV18 to TRBJ2-1; unclear D gene. Per the germline V gene, CDR1 is KGHSH and CDR2 is LQKENI. V was trimmed by 3 bases and J by 6 bases, leaving 12 bases between them. The CDR3 is 14 amino acids.

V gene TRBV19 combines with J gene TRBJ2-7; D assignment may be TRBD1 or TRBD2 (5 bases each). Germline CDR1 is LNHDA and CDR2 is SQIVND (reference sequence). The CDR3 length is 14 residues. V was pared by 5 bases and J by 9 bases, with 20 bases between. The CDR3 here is CASSGGILPTVQYF. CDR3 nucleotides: TGTGCCAGTAGTGGGGGAATTCTCCCTACGGTGCAGTACTTC.

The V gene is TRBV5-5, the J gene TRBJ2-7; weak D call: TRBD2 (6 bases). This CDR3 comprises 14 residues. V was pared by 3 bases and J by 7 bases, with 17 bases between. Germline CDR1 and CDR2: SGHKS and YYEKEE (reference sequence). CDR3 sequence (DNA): TGTGCCAGCAGCTCCCCGCCCGGAGGGCGGGAGCAGTACTTC. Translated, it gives CASSSPPGGREQYF.

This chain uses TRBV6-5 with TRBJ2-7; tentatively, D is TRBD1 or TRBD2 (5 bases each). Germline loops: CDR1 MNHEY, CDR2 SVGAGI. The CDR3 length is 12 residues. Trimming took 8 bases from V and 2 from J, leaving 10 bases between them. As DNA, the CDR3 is TGTGCCAGCCGGGGCGGAACCTACGAGCAGTACTTC. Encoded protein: CASRGGTYEQYF.

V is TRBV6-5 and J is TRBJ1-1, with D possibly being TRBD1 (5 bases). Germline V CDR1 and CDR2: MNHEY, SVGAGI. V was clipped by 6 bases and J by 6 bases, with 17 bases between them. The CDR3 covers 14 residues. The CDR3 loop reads CASSKTDVNSEAFF. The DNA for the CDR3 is TGTGCCAGCAGCAAGACAGACGTTAACTCTGAAGCTTTCTTT.

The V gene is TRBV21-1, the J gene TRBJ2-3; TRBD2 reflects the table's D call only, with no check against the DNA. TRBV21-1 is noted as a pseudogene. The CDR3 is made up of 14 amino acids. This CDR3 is CASSRKRGPDTQYF. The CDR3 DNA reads TGTGCCAGCAGCAGGAAAAGAGGCCCAGATACGCAGTATTTT.

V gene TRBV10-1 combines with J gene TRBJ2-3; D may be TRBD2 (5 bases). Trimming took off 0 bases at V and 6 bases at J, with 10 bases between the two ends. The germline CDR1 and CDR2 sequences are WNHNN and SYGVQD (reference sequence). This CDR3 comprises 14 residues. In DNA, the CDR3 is TGCGCCAGCAGTGAGTCGCTAGCATTGGATACGCAGTATTTT. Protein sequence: CASSESLALDTQYF.

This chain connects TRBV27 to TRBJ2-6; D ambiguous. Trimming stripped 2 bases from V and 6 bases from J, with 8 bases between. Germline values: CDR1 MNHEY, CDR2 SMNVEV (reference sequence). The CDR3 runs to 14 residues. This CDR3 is CASSLALSANVLTF. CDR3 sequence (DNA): TGTGCCAGCAGTTTAGCACTTTCGGCCAACGTCCTGACTTTC.

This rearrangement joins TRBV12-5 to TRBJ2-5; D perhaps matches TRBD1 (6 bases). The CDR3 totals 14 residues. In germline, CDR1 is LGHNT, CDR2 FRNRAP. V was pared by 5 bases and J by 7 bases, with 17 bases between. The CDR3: CASGQSDRFWTQYF. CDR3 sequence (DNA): TGTGCTAGTGGTCAATCAGACAGGTTTTGGACCCAGTACTTC.

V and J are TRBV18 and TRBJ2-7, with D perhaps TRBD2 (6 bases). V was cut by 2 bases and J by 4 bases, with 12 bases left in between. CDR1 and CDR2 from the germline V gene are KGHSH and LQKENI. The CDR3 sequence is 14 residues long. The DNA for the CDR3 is TGTGCCAGCTCACCAGGCAGGGAGGCGTACGAGCAGTACTTC. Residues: CASSPGREAYEQYF. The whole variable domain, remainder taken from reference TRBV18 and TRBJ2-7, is NAGVMQNPRHLVRRRGQEARLRCSPMKGHSHVYWYRQLPEEGLKFMVYLQKENIIDESGMPKERFSAEFPKEGPSILRIQQVVRGDSAAYFCASSPGREAYEQYFGPGTRLTVT.